This TCR beta chain was observed in a study of post-analysis software for immune sequencing data. Study-wide context: Relapsing-remitting, secondary progressive and progressive-relapsing forms made up the multiple sclerosis disease courses.

Prepared libraries of TCR beta cDNA carried unique molecular identifiers. MiXCR, run by TCRdb on the PCR reads, gives a single entry per CDR3 protein. The sample carries approximately 730,000 distinct CDR3 sequences, 25% to 30% recorded once. Study findings and constraints: Normalized Chao1 diversity was significantly reduced in patients versus controls. A few TRBV segments (TRBV5-6, TRBV5-1 and TRBV20-1 among them) occurred more frequently in patients than in controls.

The V and J ends lost 0 bases and 3 bases, in that order; junction bases with no gene match: 8. The CDR3 is made up of 16 amino acids. Germline CDR1 is DFQATT and CDR2 is SNEGSKA (reference sequence). This clonotype has more than one count but fewer than ten. Its antigen is not known. V is TRBV20-1 and J is TRBJ2-1; TRBD2 agrees at 7 bases. Sequenced sample: blood. The TCR sequence derives from a girl between 10 and 17 years old with multiple sclerosis. CDR3 bases: TGCAGTGCTAGAGATCCTGGGGGACTAAGCTACAATGAGCAGTTCTTC. Its protein is CSARDPGGLSYNEQFF.